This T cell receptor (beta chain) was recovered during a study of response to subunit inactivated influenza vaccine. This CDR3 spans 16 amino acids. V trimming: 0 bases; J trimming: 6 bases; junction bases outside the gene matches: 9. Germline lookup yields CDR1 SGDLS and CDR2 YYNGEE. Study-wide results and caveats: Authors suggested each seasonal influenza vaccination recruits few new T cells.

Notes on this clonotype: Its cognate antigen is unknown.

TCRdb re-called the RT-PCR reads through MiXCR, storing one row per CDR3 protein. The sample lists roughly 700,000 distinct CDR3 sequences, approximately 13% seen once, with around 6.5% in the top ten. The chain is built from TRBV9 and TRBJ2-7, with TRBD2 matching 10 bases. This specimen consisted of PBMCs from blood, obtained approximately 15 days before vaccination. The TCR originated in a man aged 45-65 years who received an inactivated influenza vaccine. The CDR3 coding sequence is TGTGCCAGCAGCGTAGGACTAGCGGGCGCGCCTACCGAGCAGTACTTC. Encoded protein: CASSVGLAGAPTEQYF.